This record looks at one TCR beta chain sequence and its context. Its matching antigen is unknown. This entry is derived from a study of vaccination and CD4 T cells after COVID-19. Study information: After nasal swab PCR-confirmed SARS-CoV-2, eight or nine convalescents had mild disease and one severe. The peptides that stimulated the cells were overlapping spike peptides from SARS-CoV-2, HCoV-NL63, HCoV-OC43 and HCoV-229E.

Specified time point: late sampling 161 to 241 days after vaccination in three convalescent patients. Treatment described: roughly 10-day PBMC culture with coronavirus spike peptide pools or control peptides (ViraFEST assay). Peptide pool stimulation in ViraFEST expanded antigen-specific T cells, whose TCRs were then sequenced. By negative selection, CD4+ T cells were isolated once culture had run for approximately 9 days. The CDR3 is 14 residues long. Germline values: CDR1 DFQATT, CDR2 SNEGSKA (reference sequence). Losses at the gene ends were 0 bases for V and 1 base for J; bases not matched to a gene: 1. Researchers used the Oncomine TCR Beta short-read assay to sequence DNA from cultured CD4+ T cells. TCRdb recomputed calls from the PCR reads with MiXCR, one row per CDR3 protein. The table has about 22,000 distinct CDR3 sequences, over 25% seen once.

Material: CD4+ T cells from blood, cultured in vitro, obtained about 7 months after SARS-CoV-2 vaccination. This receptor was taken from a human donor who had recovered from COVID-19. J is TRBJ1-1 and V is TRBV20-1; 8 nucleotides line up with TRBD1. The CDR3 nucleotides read TGCAGTGCTAGAGAAGGGACAGGGAACACTGAAGCTTTCTTT. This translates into CSAREGTGNTEAFF.